The entry below describes one T cell receptor (beta chain). Its antigen is currently unknown. The CDR3 contains 15 residues. Per germline, CDR1 SGDLS and CDR2 YYNGEE. V dropped 0 bases and J dropped 4 bases, with 13 bases sitting between them. This record belongs to a study of cytomegalovirus exposure and HLA in healthy donors. The PCR contained 60 Vbeta and 13 Jbeta primers. Measured with immunoSEQ multiplex PCR; TCRdb has only the in-frame clones, and not every one. The sample lists some 150,000 clones; about 77% were seen once. Overall study results and limits: The investigators catalogued 160 or so TCR beta chains as cytomegalovirus-associated. A few V segments could not be told apart, such as TRBV6-2 and TRBV6-3, and were left out. Follow-up analysis seemed to connect common viral pathogens with several of the most significant clusters identified.

This clonotype was sampled from a female donor in good health and CMV-seronegative. Sequencing was carried out using PBMCs. The rearrangement joins TRBV9 to TRBJ1-2, with D tentatively TRBD1 (6 bases). Written as DNA, the CDR3 is TGTGCCAGCAGCGTAGCGGACAGTGCACTCTATGGCTACACCTTC. Its translation is CASSVADSALYGYTF.